A selection of T cell receptor beta chains follows, all from one sample in a study of blood T cells in healthy people across ages. Via MiXCR, TCRdb re-called the 5' RACE reads, giving one row per CDR3 protein. The data show 1,500,000 or so distinct CDR3 sequences, roughly 64% seen once. Source material: blood. The receptors here all came from a man aged 18 to 29 in good health. CDR3s include the opening cysteine and the closing phenylalanine or tryptophan. Each record gives: clone size, V gene, J gene, D gene, CDR3 protein, CDR3 DNA. A D gene is named only where the DNA matches it firmly. Rows give clone size only sometimes, using once, few, many, or a class for an expanded clone.

NA	TRBV7-9	TRBJ1-1	NA	CASSLGGPGPSGAFF	TGTGCCAGCAGCTTGGGGGGGCCCGGCCCGTCGGGAGCTTTCTTT
many	TRBV20-1	TRBJ2-1	NA	CSARDRDWDNNEQFF	TGCAGTGCTAGAGATAGGGACTGGGACAACAATGAGCAGTTCTTC
few	TRBV7-2	TRBJ1-1	NA	CASSLTEGTEAFF	TGTGCCAGCAGCTTGACAGAGGGCACTGAAGCTTTCTTT
NA	TRBV5-1	TRBJ2-3	TRBD2	CASSLLAGGQTDTQYF	TGCGCCAGCAGCCTCCTTGCGGGGGGGCAAACAGATACGCAGTATTTT
NA	TRBV6-5	TRBJ1-2	NA	CASSYQAVTNYGYTF	TGTGCCAGCAGTTACCAGGCAGTAACTAACTATGGCTACACCTTC
few	TRBV29-1	TRBJ1-6	NA	CSVEDLSNSPLHF	TGCAGCGTTGAAGACCTCTCCAATTCACCCCTCCACTTT
once	TRBV20-1	TRBJ2-5	NA	CSARGDPSGETQYF	TGCAGTGCTAGAGGGGACCCCTCGGGGGAGACCCAGTACTTC
NA	TRBV27	TRBJ2-3	NA	CASSTDTNTQYF	TGTGCCAGCAGTACGGACACCAATACGCAGTATTTT
few	TRBV6-2/TRBV6-3	TRBJ2-7	TRBD2	CASRGLARATYEQYF	TGTGCCAGCAGAGGACTAGCGCGCGCAACCTACGAGCAGTACTTC
NA	TRBV7-6	TRBJ2-1	TRBD2	CASSLGIGTSSEQFF	TGTGCCAGTAGCTTAGGAATCGGGACTAGTTCTGAGCAGTTCTTC
NA	TRBV29-1	TRBJ1-5	NA	CSVEDPGAGDRGNQLQHF	TGCAGCGTTGAAGACCCTGGGGCGGGGGATCGTGGCAATCAGCTCCAGCATTTT
few	TRBV29-1	TRBJ2-5	NA	CSVDEGTQYF	TGCAGCGTTGATGAAGGCACCCAGTACTTC
many	TRBV20-1	TRBJ1-5	NA	CSAWPGSFGQPQHF	TGCAGTGCTTGGCCAGGGAGTTTTGGACAGCCCCAGCATTTT
once	TRBV6-5	TRBJ1-1	TRBD1	CASTHGQGQGAFF	TGTGCCAGCACTCACGGACAGGGACAGGGAGCTTTCTTT
few	TRBV4-1	TRBJ2-7	TRBD2	CASSQDLLAGGSYEQYF	TGCGCCAGCAGCCAGGACCTACTAGCGGGAGGGTCCTACGAGCAGTACTTC
few	TRBV20-1	TRBJ1-3	NA	CSARGSGNTIYF	TGCAGTGCTAGAGGGTCTGGAAACACCATATATTTT
once	TRBV20-1	TRBJ1-1	NA	CSAREGNRMNTEAFF	TGCAGTGCTAGAGAAGGGAATAGGATGAACACTGAAGCTTTCTTT
NA	TRBV7-9	TRBJ1-1	NA	CASTISVETEAFF	TGTGCCAGCACTATATCAGTTGAGACTGAAGCTTTCTTT
NA	TRBV7-9	TRBJ2-5	NA	CASSLNPGSRKETQYF	TGTGCCAGCAGCTTAAACCCCGGGTCTAGAAAGGAGACCCAGTACTTC
NA	TRBV20-1	TRBJ2-3	TRBD2	CSALGLAGTDTQYF	TGCAGTGCCCTTGGACTAGCGGGCACAGATACGCAGTATTTT
many	TRBV21-1	TRBJ2-7	NA	CASNITGSSFSYEQYF	TGTGCCAGCAACATAACCGGGTCCTCCTTCTCCTACGAGCAGTACTTC
NA	TRBV4-3	TRBJ1-6	NA	CASSQEPGDNSPLHF	TGCGCCAGCAGCCAAGAGCCAGGGGATAATTCACCCCTCCACTTT
few	TRBV9	TRBJ2-7	NA	CASSTGGADPYEQYF	TGTGCCAGCAGCACCGGTGGGGCGGACCCCTACGAGCAGTACTTC
NA	TRBV7-9	TRBJ2-7	NA	CASSSSGPSYSYEQYF	TGTGCCAGCAGCTCAAGCGGCCCCTCTTACTCCTACGAGCAGTACTTC
NA	TRBV7-6	TRBJ2-3	NA	CASSLEPSSTDTQYF	TGTGCCAGCAGCTTAGAACCTTCTAGCACAGATACGCAGTATTTT
NA	TRBV24-1	TRBJ2-1	TRBD2	CATSDSKTSGDNEQFF	TGTGCCACCAGTGATTCCAAGACTAGCGGAGACAATGAGCAGTTCTTC
few	TRBV20-1	TRBJ1-5	NA	CSARMGFNQPQHF	TGCAGTGCTAGAATGGGTTTCAATCAGCCCCAGCATTTT
NA	TRBV20-1	TRBJ2-5	TRBD1	CSARWTGKETQYF	TGCAGTGCTAGGTGGACAGGGAAAGAGACCCAGTACTTC
NA	TRBV7-2	TRBJ2-1	TRBD1	CASSRTGAGGNEQFF	TGTGCCAGCAGCCGGACAGGGGCAGGGGGTAATGAGCAGTTCTTC
few	TRBV13	TRBJ2-1	NA	CASSLGPIGENEQFF	TGTGCCAGCAGCTTGGGCCCAATAGGGGAGAATGAGCAGTTCTTC
NA	TRBV7-9	TRBJ2-7	TRBD2	CASSYVATSGQNEQYF	TGTGCCAGCAGCTACGTGGCGACTAGCGGGCAAAACGAGCAGTACTTC
once	TRBV28	TRBJ2-7	TRBD1	CASSLHPGGAYEQYF	TGTGCCAGCAGTTTGCACCCAGGGGGCGCTTACGAGCAGTACTTC
NA	TRBV7-8	TRBJ2-6	NA	CASSTRGEGSSGANVLTF	TGTGCCAGCAGCACCAGGGGAGAGGGGAGCTCTGGGGCCAACGTCCTGACTTTC
NA	TRBV28	TRBJ2-7	NA	CASSSPGTYAYEQYF	TGTGCCAGCAGTTCCCCGGGCACCTACGCCTACGAGCAGTACTTC
few	TRBV6-5	TRBJ1-2	NA	CASRSYTAVYGYTF	TGTGCCAGCAGGTCGTACACAGCGGTATATGGCTACACCTTC
NA	TRBV29-1	TRBJ2-1	TRBD2	CSVASGSNNEQFF	TGCAGCGTCGCTAGCGGGAGTAACAATGAGCAGTTCTTC
few	TRBV4-1	TRBJ2-4	NA	CASSQVAANGREQYF	TGCGCCAGCAGCCAAGTAGCGGCCAACGGCAGGGAGCAGTACTTC
NA	TRBV6-6	TRBJ2-3	NA	CASRSTSSTDTQYF	TGTGCCAGCAGATCGACATCTAGCACAGATACGCAGTATTTT
few	TRBV25-1	TRBJ2-7	NA	CASSYISEQYF	TGTGCCAGCAGTTATATCTCCGAGCAGTACTTC
NA	TRBV5-1	TRBJ1-5	NA	CASSLLPGDIPYQPQHF	TGCGCCAGCAGCTTATTGCCAGGGGACATTCCTTATCAGCCCCAGCATTTT
NA	TRBV27	TRBJ2-3	NA	CASSLFLGGEADTQYF	TGTGCCAGCAGTTTATTTTTGGGAGGAGAAGCAGATACGCAGTATTTT
NA	TRBV28	TRBJ2-7	TRBD1	CATQGAIYEQYF	TGTGCCACGCAGGGGGCGATCTACGAGCAGTACTTC
NA	TRBV5-1	TRBJ2-7	NA	CASGQGNVLYEQYF	TGCGCCAGCGGCCAGGGGAATGTTCTCTACGAGCAGTACTTC
few	TRBV4-1	TRBJ2-1	NA	CASSLAERSYNEQFF	TGCGCCAGCAGCCTAGCCGAGCGCTCCTACAATGAGCAGTTCTTC
once	TRBV7-9	TRBJ2-2	TRBD2	CASSTRLAANTGELFF	TGTGCCAGCAGCACACGACTAGCGGCGAACACCGGGGAGCTGTTTTTT
NA	TRBV29-1	TRBJ2-5	NA	CSVRGRHQETQYF	TGCAGCGTGAGGGGACGGCACCAAGAGACCCAGTACTTC
few	TRBV4-3	TRBJ2-5	TRBD1	CASSQQQGAGETQYF	TGCGCCAGCAGCCAACAACAGGGGGCCGGGGAGACCCAGTACTTC
NA	TRBV6-2/TRBV6-3	TRBJ2-3	NA	CASSYPSLAGRNTQYF	TGTGCCAGCAGTTACCCGTCCTTGGCGGGCCGGAATACGCAGTATTTT